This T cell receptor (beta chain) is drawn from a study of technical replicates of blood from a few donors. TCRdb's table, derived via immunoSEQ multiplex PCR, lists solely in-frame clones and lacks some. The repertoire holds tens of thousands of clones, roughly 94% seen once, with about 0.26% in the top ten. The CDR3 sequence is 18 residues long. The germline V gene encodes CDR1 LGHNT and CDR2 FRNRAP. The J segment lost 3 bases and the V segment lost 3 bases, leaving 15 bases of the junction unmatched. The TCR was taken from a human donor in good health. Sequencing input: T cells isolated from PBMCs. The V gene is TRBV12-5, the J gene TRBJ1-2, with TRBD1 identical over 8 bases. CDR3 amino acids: CASGFDTGGRNTDYGYTF. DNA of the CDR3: TGTGCTAGTGGTTTTGATACAGGGGGTCGTAATACAGACTATGGCTACACCTTC.